This T cell receptor beta chain was identified during a study of control samples from healthy donors and cancer patients. Method: immunoSEQ multiplex PCR; TCRdb's copy keeps in-frame clones and lacks some. Altogether 150,000 to 200,000 clones are present, about 90% being singletons, with the ten largest covering more than 10%. The length of the CDR3 is 13 residues. From germline, CDR1 is SGHKS and CDR2 YYEKEE (reference sequence). V dropped 3 bases and J dropped 4 bases, with 9 bases sitting between them. The rearrangement joins TRBV5-5 to TRBJ2-3, with D possibly matching TRBD1 (6 bases). The specimen sequenced was blood. This TCR derives from a man younger than 40 in good health. CDR3 sequence reads: CASSWTAPDTQYF. CDR3 in DNA: TGTGCCAGCAGCTGGACAGCCCCAGATACGCAGTATTTT.